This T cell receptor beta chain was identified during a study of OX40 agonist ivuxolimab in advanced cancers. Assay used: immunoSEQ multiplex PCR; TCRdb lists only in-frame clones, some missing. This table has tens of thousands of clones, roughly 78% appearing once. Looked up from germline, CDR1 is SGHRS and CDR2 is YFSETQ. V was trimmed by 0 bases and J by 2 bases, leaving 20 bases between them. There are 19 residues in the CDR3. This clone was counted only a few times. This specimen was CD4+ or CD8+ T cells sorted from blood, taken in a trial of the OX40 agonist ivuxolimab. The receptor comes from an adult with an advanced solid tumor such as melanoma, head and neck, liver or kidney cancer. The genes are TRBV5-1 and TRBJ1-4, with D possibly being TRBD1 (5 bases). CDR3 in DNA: TGCGCCAGCAGCTTGGGCACGGTCCAGGGACGAGGTACTAATGAAAAACTGTTTTTT. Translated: CASSLGTVQGRGTNEKLFF.